This TCR beta chain was obtained from a study of T cell responses to AZD1222 COVID-19 vaccine. Study outcomes and limitations: Reportedly, nearly half the spike-specific TCRs target unmutated variant regions. Donors were chiefly white British, with a greater number of females, and clonal diversity was perhaps underestimated. Increases in Spike-specific TCR breadth and depth were seen after two AZD1222 doses.

Looked up from germline, CDR1 is MNHEY and CDR2 is SMNVEV (reference sequence). This CDR3 is 14 amino acids long. The ends were cut back, 3 bases at V and 0 bases at J, with 9 bases in the middle. Comments on this clone: What it recognizes is unknown.

Sequenced by immunoSEQ multiplex PCR; TCRdb stores in-frame clones only, minus some. There are about 100,000 clones in the sample; roughly 84% occur only once, and 16% lies in the top ten. The V and J genes are TRBV27 and TRBJ2-7, with a possible D match to TRBD1 (6 bases). This TCR was recovered from an adult in good health. The specimen comprised peripheral blood, sampled on day 0 of AZD1222 vaccination. The CDR3 reads CASSLGDNSYEQYF. CDR3 in DNA: TGTGCCAGCAGTTTGGGGGACAACTCCTACGAGCAGTACTTC.